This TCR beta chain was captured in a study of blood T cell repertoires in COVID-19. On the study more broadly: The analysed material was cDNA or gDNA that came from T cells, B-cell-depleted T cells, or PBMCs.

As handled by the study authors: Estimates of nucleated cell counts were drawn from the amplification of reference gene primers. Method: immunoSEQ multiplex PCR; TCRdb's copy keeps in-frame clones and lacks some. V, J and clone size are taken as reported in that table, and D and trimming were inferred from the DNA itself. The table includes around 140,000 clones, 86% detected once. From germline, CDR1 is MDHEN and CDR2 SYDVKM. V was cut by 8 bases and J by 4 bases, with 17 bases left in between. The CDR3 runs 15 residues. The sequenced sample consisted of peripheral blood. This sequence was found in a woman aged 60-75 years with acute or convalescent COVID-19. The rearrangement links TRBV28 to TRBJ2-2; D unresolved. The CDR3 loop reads CASRRQGSGTGELFF. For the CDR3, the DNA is TGTGCCAGCCGAAGGCAAGGATCGGGCACCGGGGAGCTGTTTTTT.